This T cell receptor beta chain stems from a study of blood T cell repertoires in COVID-19. On the study more broadly: The samples span acute and convalescent COVID-19 from the United States, Italy and Spain. From T cells, B-cell-depleted T cells, or PBMCs came the material, which was cDNA or gDNA.

The CDR3 has 13 residues. Trimming at V came to 3 bases and at J to 7 bases, leaving 2 bases not matched to a gene. CDR1 and CDR2 from the germline V gene are SGHRS and YFSETQ. Per the study methods: The assay estimated nucleated cells by amplifying reference gene primers. The table came from immunoSEQ multiplex PCR; TCRdb's copy has only in-frame clones and leaves some out. The DNA gave D and trimming, while V, J and clone size come from that table. Found here are about 45,000 clones, approximately 87% of them singletons; the top ten hold about a tenth. The chain has TRBV5-1 and TRBJ1-4, with TRBD1 matching over 8 bases. What was sequenced was peripheral blood. This TCR was sampled from a human donor in a cohort sampled during active COVID-19. The CDR3 is CASSSQGGEKLFF. As DNA, the CDR3 is TGCGCCAGCAGCTCACAGGGGGGTGAAAAACTGTTTTTT.